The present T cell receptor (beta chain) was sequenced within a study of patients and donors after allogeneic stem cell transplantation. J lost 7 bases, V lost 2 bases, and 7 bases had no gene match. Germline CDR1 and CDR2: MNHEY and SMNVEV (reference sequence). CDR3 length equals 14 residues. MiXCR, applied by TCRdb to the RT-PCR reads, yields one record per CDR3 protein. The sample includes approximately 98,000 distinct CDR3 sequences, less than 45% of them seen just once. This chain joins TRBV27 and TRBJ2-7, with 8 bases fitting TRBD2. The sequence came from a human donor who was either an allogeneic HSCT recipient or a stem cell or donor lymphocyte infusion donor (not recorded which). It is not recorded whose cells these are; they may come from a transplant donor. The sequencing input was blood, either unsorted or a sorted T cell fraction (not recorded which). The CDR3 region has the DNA TGTGCCAGCAGTTTAATGAGCGGGAGCTTTGAGCAGTACTTC. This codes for CASSLMSGSFEQYF.